This T cell receptor beta chain comes out of a study of blood T cell repertoires in COVID-19. Across the study: Spain, Italy and the United States supplied samples that represented acute and convalescent COVID-19. Sample material is recorded as cDNA or gDNA derived from T cells, B-cell-depleted T cells, or PBMCs.

As originally analysed: How many nucleated cells were present was estimated from reference gene primer amplification. Measured with immunoSEQ multiplex PCR; TCRdb has only the in-frame clones, and not every one. V and J calls and clone size are as listed in that table; D and trimming were resolved from the DNA. The data contain approximately 59,000 clones, roughly 77% of them singletons. With 1 base clipped from V and 11 bases from J, the junction kept 10 bases outside the gene matches. In germline, CDR1 is KGHSH, CDR2 LQKENI. The CDR3 runs to 15 residues. The chain recombines TRBV18 with TRBJ1-1; TRBD1 matches 10 bases. The receptor was isolated from a man older than 75 with acute or convalescent COVID-19. The material sequenced was peripheral blood. The CDR3 loop is CASSPRQGAVSDAFF. In nucleotides, the CDR3 is TGTGCCAGCTCACCACGACAGGGGGCGGTGTCAGACGCTTTCTTT.